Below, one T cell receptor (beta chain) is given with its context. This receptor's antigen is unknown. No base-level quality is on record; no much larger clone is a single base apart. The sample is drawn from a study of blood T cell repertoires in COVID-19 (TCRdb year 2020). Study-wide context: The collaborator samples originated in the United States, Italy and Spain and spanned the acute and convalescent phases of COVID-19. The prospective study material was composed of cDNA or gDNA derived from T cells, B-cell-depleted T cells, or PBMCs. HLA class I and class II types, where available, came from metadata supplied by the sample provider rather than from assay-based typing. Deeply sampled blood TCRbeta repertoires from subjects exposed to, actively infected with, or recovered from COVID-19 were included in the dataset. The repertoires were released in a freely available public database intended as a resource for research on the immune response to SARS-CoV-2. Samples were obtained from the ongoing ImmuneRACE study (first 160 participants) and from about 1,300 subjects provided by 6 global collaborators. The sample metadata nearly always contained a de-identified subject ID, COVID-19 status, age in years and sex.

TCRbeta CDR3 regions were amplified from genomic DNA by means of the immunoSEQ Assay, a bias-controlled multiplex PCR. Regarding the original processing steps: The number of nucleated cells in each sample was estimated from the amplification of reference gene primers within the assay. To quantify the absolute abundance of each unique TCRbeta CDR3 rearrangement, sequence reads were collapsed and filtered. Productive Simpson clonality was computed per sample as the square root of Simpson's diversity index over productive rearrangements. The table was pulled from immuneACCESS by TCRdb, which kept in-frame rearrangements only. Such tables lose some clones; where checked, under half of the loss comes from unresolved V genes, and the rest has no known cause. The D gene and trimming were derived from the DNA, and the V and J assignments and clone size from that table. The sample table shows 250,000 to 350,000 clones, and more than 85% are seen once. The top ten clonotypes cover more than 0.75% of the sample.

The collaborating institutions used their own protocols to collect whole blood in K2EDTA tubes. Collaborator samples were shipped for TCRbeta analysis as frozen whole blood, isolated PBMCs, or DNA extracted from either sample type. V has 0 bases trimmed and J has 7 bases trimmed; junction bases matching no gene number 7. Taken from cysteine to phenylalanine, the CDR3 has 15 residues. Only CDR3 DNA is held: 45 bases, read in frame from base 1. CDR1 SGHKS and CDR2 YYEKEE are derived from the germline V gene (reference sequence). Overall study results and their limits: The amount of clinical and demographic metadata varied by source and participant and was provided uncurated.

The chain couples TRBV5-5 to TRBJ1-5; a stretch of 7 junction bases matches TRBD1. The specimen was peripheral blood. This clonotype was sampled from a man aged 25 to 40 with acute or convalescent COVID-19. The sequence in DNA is TGTGCCAGCAGCTTGGTGGACAGGAGTACCCAGCCCCAGCATTTT. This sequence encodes CASSLVDRSTQPQHF.